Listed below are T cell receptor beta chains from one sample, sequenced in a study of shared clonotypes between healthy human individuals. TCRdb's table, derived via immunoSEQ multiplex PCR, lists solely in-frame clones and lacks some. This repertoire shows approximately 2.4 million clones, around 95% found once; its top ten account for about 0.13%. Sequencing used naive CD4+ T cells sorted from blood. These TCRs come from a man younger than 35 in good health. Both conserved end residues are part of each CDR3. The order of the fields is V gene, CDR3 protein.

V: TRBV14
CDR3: CASSQAFPALSETQYF

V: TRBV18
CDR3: CASSPTLGAGVPYEQYF

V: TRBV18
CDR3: CASSPEQGAINQPQHF

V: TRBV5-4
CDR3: CASRRKGGNEETQYF

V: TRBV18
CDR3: CASSPTPGVYGYTF

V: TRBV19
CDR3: CASSMGIHFEKLFF

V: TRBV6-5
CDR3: CASSYGGQGDGELFF

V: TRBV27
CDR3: CASRGGGAFNYGYTF

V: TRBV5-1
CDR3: CASSLGGVPPGANVLTF

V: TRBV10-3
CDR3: CAISEPRQGEADGYTF

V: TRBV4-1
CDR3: CASSQDWSGRTDTQYF

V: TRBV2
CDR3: CASSEEVTITEAFF

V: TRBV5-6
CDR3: CASSVTFSYGYTF

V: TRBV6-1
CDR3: CASTRSATQYF

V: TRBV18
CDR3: CASSPPARANEQFF

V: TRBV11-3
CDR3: CASSPTVRNTGELFF

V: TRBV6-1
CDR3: CASSQGWQETQYF

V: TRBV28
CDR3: CASSLTQGQGTPNQPQHF

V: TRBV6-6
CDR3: CASSWGDSGNTIYF

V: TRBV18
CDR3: CASSPGADTQYF

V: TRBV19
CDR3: CASSEGGNGNQPQHF

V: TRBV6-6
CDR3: CASRGAGRDGYTF

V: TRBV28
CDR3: CASSLGDRPNEKLFF

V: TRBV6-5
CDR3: CASSYSTSGVGNEQFF

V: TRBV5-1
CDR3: CASSRQDNTEAFF

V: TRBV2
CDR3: CASSGLQGADYGYTF

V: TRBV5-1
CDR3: CASSLAPQGTEAFF

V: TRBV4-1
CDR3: CASSFRSLWETQYF

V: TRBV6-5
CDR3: CASMTDAGYTF

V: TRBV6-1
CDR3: CASSLGGAFNEQFF

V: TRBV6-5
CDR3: CASRGPVDNSPLHF

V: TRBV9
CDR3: CASSVGQRETQYF

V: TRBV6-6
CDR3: CASRGLAVNEQFF

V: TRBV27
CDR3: CASSFSVLGQGYEQYF

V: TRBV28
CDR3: CASSFRPYGYTF

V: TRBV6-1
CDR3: CASTKPGHYEQYF

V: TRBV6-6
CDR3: CASSTGQETQYF

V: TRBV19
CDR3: CATTGGVDQPQHF

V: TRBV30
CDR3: CAWENRGIGIQYF

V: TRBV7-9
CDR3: CASSLEASPGEQYF

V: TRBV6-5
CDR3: CASSNGGGRRETQYF

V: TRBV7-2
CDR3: CASRFGKTQYF

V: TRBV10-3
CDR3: CAISSDGTNYEQYF

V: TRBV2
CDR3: CASSEVGGRETQYF

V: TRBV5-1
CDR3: CASRSGLAGGTDTQYF

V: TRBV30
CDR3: CAWRRTDNQPQHF

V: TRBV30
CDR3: CAWSGGQRNQPQHF

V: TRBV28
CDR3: CASSLNRGQFF

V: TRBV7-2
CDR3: CASSSDRGIGEQYF

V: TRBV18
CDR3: CASSQGQGEQFF

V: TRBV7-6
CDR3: CASSYGHTNQETQYF

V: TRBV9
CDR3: CASSVWDTGELFF

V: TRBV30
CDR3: CAWSSQGLHYGYTF

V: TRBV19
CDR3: CASRPQGTLTEAFF

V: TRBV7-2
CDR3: CASSLSLLAGVPYEQYF